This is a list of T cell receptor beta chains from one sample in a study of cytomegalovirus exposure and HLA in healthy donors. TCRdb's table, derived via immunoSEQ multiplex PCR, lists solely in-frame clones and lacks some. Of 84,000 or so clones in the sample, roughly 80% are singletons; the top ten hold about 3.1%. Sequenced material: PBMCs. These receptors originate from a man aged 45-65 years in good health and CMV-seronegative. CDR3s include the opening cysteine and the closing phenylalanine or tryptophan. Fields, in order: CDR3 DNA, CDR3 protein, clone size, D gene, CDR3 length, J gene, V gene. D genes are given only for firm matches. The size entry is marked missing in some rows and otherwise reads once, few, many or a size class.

TGTGCCAGCAGCGTAGGCCCCGGGACACCAGGAGGCGGGGAGCTGTTTTTT	CASSVGPGTPGGGELFF	NA	NA	17	TRBJ2-2	TRBV9
TGTGCCAGCACTCGGGACAGGAATTCCTACGAGCAGTACTTC	CASTRDRNSYEQYF	few	TRBD1	14	TRBJ2-7	TRBV6-1
TGTGCCAGCAGTACCTTTACAGGGAATGAAAAACTGTTTTTT	CASSTFTGNEKLFF	few	NA	14	TRBJ1-4	TRBV6-5
TGTGCCAGCAGGATCCCGGGACAGAATAATTCACCCCTCCACTTT	CASRIPGQNNSPLHF	NA	TRBD1	15	TRBJ1-6	TRBV6-5
TGCAGCTGGGGCCGGACAGGCTCCTACAATGAGCAGTTCTTC	CSWGRTGSYNEQFF	NA	TRBD1	14	TRBJ2-1	TRBV29-1
TGTGCCAGCAGCTTCAGTAACTCAGCGGGGGGGCGCTACGAGCAGTACTTC	CASSFSNSAGGRYEQYF	NA	TRBD2	17	TRBJ2-7	TRBV5-8
TGCGCCAGCAGCCAGACAGAAAGATACAATGAGCAGTTCTTC	CASSQTERYNEQFF	NA	NA	14	TRBJ2-1	TRBV4-1
TGTGCCAGCAGTGACCAGGGTGTGGGCTACACCTTC	CASSDQGVGYTF	NA	NA	12	TRBJ1-2	TRBV6-4
TGTGCCATCAGTGACTCGACAGGGAACTACGAGCAGTACTTC	CAISDSTGNYEQYF	NA	TRBD1	14	TRBJ2-7	TRBV10-3
TGCGCCAGCAGCCCCGGACAGGGGGCGAATGAAAAACTGTTTTTT	CASSPGQGANEKLFF	NA	TRBD1	15	TRBJ1-4	TRBV5-1
TGTGCCAGCAGCTCACCACCCGTACTTACAGGGGACAATGAGCAGTTCTTC	CASSSPPVLTGDNEQFF	many	TRBD1	17	TRBJ2-1	TRBV5-6
TGCGCCAGCAGCTTGGATGGACAGGGGGCGCGTAATGAGCAGTTCTTC	CASSLDGQGARNEQFF	NA	TRBD1	16	TRBJ2-1	TRBV5-1
TGTGCCAGCAGCCGGGAGCGTCAGCAGTTCTTC	CASSRERQQFF	NA	NA	11	TRBJ2-1	TRBV11-3
TGCGCCAGCAGCCAAGTTAGGGAGACTAATGAGCAGCTCTTC	CASSQVRETNEQLF	NA	NA	14	TRBJ2-1	TRBV4-3
TGTGCCAGTAGTTCCGGGGAGCGCGAGACCCAGTACTTC	CASSSGERETQYF	NA	NA	13	TRBJ2-5	TRBV19
TGTGCCAGCAGCTTAGGGGGCGGCTACACCTTC	CASSLGGGYTF	NA	NA	11	TRBJ1-2	TRBV7-9
TGTGCCAGCAGTCCTGGACAGGGATCCTACAATGAGCAGTTCTTC	CASSPGQGSYNEQFF	NA	TRBD1	15	TRBJ2-1	TRBV13
TGCGCCAGCAGCTTGGCCATTAGTGGTGAAGCTTTCTTT	CASSLAISGEAFF	NA	NA	13	TRBJ1-1	TRBV5-1
TGCGCCAGCAGGCCCCGACAGGGCGAGGCCGGGGAGCTGTTTTTT	CASRPRQGEAGELFF	NA	TRBD1	15	TRBJ2-2	TRBV5-1
TGTGCCAGCAGCTTCCGCACCCAGGATACGCAGTATTTT	CASSFRTQDTQYF	few	NA	13	TRBJ2-3	TRBV9
TGTGCCAGCAGCTTCGGTCACCGCTTAGTCTATGGCTACACCTTC	CASSFGHRLVYGYTF	NA	NA	15	TRBJ1-2	TRBV7-2
TGTGCCAGCAGTGAAGCAGGCAGGCCAATGGACACCATATATTTT	CASSEAGRPMDTIYF	NA	NA	15	TRBJ1-3	TRBV6-1
TGTGCCAGCACCCTGGACAGGGTTATCACCGGGGAGCTGTTTTTT	CASTLDRVITGELFF	NA	TRBD1	15	TRBJ2-2	TRBV7-9
TGCGCCAGCAGCCAAGATTCTGGGGCCTCTGGAAACACCATATATTTT	CASSQDSGASGNTIYF	once	NA	16	TRBJ1-3	TRBV4-1
TGTGCCAGCAGCTCATCAGCGGGGGGGATCCCTTCGACCCAGTACTTC	CASSSSAGGIPSTQYF	NA	TRBD2	16	TRBJ2-5	TRBV7-3